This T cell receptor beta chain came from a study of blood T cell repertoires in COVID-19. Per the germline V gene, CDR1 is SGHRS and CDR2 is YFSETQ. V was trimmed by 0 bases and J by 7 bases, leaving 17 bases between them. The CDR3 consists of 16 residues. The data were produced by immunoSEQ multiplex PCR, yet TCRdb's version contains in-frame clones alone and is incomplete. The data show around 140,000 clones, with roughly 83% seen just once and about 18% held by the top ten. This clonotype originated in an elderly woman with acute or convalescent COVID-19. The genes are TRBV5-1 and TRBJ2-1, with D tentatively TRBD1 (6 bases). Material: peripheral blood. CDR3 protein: CASSLAPRGSRNEQFF. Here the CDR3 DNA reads TGCGCCAGCAGCTTGGCCCCCAGGGGCAGTAGGAATGAGCAGTTCTTC.